This T cell receptor (beta chain) was recovered during a study of shared clonotypes between healthy human individuals. Germline V lookup: CDR1 KGHSH, CDR2 LQKENI. The CDR3 totals 13 residues. Trimming left V 3 bases short and J 10 bases short, with 13 bases between. Per the study methods: Filtering differed since immunoSEQ provided only junctions, with no quality scores. Sequencing was performed with immunoSEQ multiplex PCR; in TCRdb, only in-frame clones are kept and a portion is missing. V, J and clone size are those of that table, while D and trimming were read from the DNA. The repertoire holds fewer than 850,000 clones, about two thirds seen once, with 1.8% in the top ten. As regards this clone: Its antigen is unidentified.

Overall study findings and caveats: It was observed that approximately 5% of naive CD4 clonotypes were shared across several donors. Larger richness was generally estimated for naive than memory subsets.

The chain couples TRBV18 to TRBJ2-1; weak D call: TRBD1 (6 bases). The sequencing input was memory CD4+ T cells sorted from blood. Subset specified: CD45RA-negative fraction. This sequence originates from a woman aged 25 to 39 in good health. The CDR3 nucleotides read TGTGCCAGCTCACCCCAGACAGGTCAGGAGCAGTTCTTC. Translated, it gives CASSPQTGQEQFF.